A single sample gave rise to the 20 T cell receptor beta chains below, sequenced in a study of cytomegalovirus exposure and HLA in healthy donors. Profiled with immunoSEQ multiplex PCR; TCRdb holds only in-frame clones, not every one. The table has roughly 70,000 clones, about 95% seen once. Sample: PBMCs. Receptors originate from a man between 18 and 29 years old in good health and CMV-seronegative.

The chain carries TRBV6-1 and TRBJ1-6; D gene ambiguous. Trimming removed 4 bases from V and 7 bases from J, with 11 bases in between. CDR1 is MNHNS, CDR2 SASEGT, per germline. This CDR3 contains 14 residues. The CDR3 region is CASSGRSLNSPLHF. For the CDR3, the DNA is TGTGCCAGCAGTGGAAGGAGCCTCAATTCACCCCTCCACTTT.

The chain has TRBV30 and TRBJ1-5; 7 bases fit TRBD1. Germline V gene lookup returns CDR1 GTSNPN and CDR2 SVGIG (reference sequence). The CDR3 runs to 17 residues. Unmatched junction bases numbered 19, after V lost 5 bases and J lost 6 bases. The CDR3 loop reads CAWGPRGARGKVQPQHF. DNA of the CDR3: TGTGCCTGGGGGCCCAGGGGGGCACGGGGGAAAGTTCAGCCCCAGCATTTT.

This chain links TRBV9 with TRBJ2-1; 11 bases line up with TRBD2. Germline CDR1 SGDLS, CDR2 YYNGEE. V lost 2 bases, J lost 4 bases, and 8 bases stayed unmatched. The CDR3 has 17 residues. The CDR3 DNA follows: TGTGCCAGCAGCGTGACCACGGGACTAGCGGCATACAATGAGCAGTTCTTC. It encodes CASSVTTGLAAYNEQFF.

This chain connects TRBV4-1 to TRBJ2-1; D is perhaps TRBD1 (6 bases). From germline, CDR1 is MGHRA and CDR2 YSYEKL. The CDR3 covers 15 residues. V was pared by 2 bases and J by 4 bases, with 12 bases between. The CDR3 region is CASSQKGGVYNEQFF. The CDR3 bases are TGCGCCAGCAGCCAAAAAGGGGGAGTTTACAATGAGCAGTTCTTC.

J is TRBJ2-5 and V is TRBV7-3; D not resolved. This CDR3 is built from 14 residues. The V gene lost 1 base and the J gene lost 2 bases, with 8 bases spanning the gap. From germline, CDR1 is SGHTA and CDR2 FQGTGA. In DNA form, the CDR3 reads TGTGCCAGCAGCTTAAATTCCAGACAAGAGACCCAGTACTTC. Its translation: CASSLNSRQETQYF.

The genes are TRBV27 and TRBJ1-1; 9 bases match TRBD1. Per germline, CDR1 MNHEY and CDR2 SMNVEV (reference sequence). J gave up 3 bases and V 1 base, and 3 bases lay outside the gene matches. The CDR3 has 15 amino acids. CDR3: CASSLWGQGDTEAFF. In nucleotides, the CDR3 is TGTGCCAGCAGTTTATGGGGACAGGGTGACACTGAAGCTTTCTTT.

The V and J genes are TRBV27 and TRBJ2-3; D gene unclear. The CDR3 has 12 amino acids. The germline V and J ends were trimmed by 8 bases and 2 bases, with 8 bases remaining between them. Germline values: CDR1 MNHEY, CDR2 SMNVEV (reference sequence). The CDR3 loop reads CASGPTTDTQYF. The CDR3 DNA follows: TGTGCCAGCGGGCCAACCACAGATACGCAGTATTTT.

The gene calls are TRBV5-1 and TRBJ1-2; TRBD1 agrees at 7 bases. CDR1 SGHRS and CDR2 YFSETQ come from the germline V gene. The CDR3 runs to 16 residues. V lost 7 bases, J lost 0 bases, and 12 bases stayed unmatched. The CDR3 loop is CASAPRGQRTNYGYTF. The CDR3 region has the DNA TGCGCCAGCGCCCCCCGGGGACAGCGTACTAACTATGGCTACACCTTC.

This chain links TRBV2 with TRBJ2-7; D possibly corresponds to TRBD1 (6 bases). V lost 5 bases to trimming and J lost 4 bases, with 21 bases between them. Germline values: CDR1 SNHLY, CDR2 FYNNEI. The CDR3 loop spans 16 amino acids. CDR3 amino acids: CASSRTAHHENYEQYF. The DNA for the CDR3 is TGTGCCAGCAGTAGGACAGCCCACCACGAAAATTACGAGCAGTACTTC.

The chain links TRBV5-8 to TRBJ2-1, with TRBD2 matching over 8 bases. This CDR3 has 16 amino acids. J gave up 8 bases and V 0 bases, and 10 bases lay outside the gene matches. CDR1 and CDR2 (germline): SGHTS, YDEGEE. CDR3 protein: CASSLARGGAKDEQFF. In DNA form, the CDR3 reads TGTGCCAGCAGCTTGGCCCGGGGGGGGGCCAAGGATGAGCAGTTCTTC. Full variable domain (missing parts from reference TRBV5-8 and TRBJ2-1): EAGVTQSPTHLIKTRGQQATLRCSPISGHTSVYWYQQALGLGLQFLLWYDEGEERNRGNFPPRFSGRQFPNYSSELNVNALELEDSALYLCASSLARGGAKDEQFFGPGTRLTVL.

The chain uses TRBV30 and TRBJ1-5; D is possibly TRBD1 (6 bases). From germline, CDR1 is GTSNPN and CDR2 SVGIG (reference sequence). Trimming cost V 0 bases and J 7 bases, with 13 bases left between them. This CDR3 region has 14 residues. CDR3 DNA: TGTGCCTGGAGTGTACGAACAGGGAAGCAGCCCCAGCATTTT. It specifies CAWSVRTGKQPQHF.

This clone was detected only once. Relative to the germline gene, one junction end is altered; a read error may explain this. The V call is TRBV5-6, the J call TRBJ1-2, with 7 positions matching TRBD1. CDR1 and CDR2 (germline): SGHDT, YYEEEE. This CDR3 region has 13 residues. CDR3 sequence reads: CASSPTHGTALSF. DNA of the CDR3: TGTGCCAGCAGCCCGACCCACGGGACAGCACTCAGCTTC.

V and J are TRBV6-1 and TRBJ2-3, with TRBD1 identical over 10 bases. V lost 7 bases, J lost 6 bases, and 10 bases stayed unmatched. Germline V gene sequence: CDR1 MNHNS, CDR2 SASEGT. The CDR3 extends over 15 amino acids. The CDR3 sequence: CASTRGQGVLDTQYF. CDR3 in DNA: TGTGCCAGCACCCGCGGACAGGGGGTTTTGGATACGCAGTATTTT.

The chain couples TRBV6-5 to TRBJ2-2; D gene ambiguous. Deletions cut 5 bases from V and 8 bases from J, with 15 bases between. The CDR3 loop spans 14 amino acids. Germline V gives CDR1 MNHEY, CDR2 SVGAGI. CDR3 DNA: TGTGCCAGCAGTCCCGTGGGCCTCAGTGGGGAGCTGTTTTTT. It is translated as CASSPVGLSGELFF.

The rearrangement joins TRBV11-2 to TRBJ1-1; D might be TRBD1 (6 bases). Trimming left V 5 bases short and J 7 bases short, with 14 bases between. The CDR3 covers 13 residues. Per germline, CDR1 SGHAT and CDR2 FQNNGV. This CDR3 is CASSTDTGIEAFF. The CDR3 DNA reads TGTGCCAGCAGCACCGATACAGGGATTGAAGCTTTCTTT.

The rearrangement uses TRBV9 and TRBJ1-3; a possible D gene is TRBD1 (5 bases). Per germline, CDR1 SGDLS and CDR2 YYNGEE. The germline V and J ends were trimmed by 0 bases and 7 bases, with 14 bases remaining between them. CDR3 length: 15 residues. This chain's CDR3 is CASSVAYRPGNTIYF. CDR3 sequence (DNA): TGTGCCAGCAGCGTAGCCTACAGGCCAGGGAACACCATATATTTT.

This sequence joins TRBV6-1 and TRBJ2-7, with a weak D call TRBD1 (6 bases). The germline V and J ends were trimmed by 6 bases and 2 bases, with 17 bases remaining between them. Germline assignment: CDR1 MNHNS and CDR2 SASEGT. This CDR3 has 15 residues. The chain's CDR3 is CASSLQGSATYEQYF. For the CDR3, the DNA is TGTGCCAGCAGCCTCCAGGGGTCCGCAACCTACGAGCAGTACTTC.

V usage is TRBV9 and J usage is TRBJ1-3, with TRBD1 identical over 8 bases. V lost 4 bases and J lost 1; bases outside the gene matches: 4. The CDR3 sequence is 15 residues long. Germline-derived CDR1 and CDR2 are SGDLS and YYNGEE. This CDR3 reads CASSPRQGSGNTIYF. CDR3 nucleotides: TGTGCCAGCAGCCCCAGACAGGGGTCTGGAAACACCATATATTTT.

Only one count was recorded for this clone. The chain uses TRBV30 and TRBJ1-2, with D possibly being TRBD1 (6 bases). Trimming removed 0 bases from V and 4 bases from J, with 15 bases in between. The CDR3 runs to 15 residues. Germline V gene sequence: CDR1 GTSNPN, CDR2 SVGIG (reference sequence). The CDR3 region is CAWSVLLGRGYGYTF. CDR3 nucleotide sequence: TGTGCCTGGAGTGTACTGTTAGGCAGGGGCTATGGCTACACCTTC.

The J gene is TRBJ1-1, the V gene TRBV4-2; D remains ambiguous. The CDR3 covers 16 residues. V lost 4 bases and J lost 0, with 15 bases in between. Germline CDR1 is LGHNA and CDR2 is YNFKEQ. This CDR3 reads CASSPLLGSLNTEAFF. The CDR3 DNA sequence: TGTGCCAGCAGCCCGCTACTGGGCAGCCTGAACACTGAAGCTTTCTTT.